This TCR beta chain was observed in a study of blood T cell repertoires in COVID-19. Produced via immunoSEQ multiplex PCR; TCRdb's table is partial and in-frame only. This sample yields 150,000 to 200,000 clones, of which approximately 91% are seen a single time; under 2.5% belongs to the top ten. Germline V CDR1 and CDR2: LNHNV, YYDKDF (reference sequence). V was pared by 1 base and J by 6 bases, with 13 bases between. The CDR3 has 14 amino acids. The specimen sequenced was peripheral blood. V usage is TRBV15 and J usage is TRBJ2-7; the D gene is possibly TRBD2 (6 bases). This receptor was taken from a man in his sixties or seventies with active or convalescent COVID-19. The CDR3 here is CATSRASDSREQYF. The DNA for the CDR3 is TGTGCCACCAGCAGAGCTAGCGACAGTCGCGAGCAGTACTTC.